This T cell receptor (beta chain) was recorded in a study of T cell clonality in common variable immunodeficiency (dated by TCRdb to about 2015). CVID was diagnosed by standard criteria: serum IgG, IgA and/or IgM reduced below normal range, plus specific antibody deficiency. There were 40 to 45 subjects in the CVID group (roughly 30 male and roughly 15 female), ranging in age from about 9 to 65 years, with a mean age of about 42. Predominantly Caucasian heritage was noted among both the CVID patients and the healthy controls. Replacement immunoglobulin therapy had been administered to all CVID subjects for at least one year at the time of study participation. At blood collection, none of the CVID subjects was ill or on immunomodulatory or immunosuppressive medication. Heparinized peripheral whole blood samples of about 5 to 8.5 ml were collected from each donor. Genomic DNA from adults with common variable immune deficiency (CVID) and from healthy adult controls was the source for sequencing TCRbeta CDR3 repertoires. To isolate peripheral blood mononuclear cells, diluted blood was subjected to density centrifugation over Hypaque 1077 or Ficoll-Paque. Genomic DNA was extracted from unsorted mononuclear cells by Qiagen column purification or by a centrifugation-based method.

CDR1 and CDR2 were assigned from the germline V gene as SGHRS and YFSETQ. The CDR3 runs 18 residues from the cysteine to the phenylalanine. Only the CDR3 bases that were read are kept: 45 of them, in frame from base 1. Relative to germline, V is missing 1 base and J is missing 2 bases, with 5 bases of the junction outside any gene match. The investigation overall reported the following: Fewer deletions and N-nucleotide insertions were reportedly observed in CVID TCRbeta sequences, and highly modified clones with 13 or more V deletions were reportedly absent from CVID TCRbeta sequences. Even though DNA input was the same, control samples had an average of approximately 82,000 unique sequences each, compared with some 32,000 in CVID samples. Patient heterogeneity within the CVID cohort put limits on correlating repertoire features with clinical complications. Fewer TCRbeta clones were shared among CVID subjects than among healthy controls (p < 0.0001). TCRbeta clonality was higher in CVID subjects than in healthy controls (t-test p = 0.018), and the increase was most characteristic of about a third of subjects. According to the authors, figuring out what caused the increased clonality in CVID would require sequencing the repertoires of T cell subpopulations.

For sequencing, equivalent amounts of genomic DNA were input from CVID and control samples. For every sample, a 60 bp segment covering the rearranged TCRbeta CDR3 region was amplified and then sequenced. The immunoSEQ assay, a bias-corrected multiplex PCR with high-throughput sequencing, was employed for TCRbeta amplification. Per the original workflow: Every unique nucleotide sequence counted as a clone and was annotated with V, D and J genes, copy number and frequency. Sequences were labeled productive if in frame, and non-productive if out of frame or containing stop codons. As previously described, Shannon's entropy was used to calculate clonality. Mean CDR3 Kyte-Doolittle hydropathy was derived from the predicted amino acid sequences of productive clones. Scaled V gene usage was hierarchically clustered using Manhattan distance and complete linkage with the R hclust function. Sharing of clones by CDR3 amino acid sequence was evaluated by resampling 12 repertoires per group over 100 rounds. The repertoires were searched for approximately 72 published EBV-specific TCRbeta sequences and 200 to 300 published CMV-specific TCRbeta sequences. Two CVID samples that yielded fewer than 10,000 sequences were excluded from the analysis, so approximately 40 CVID repertoires were retained. TCRdb provides this immuneACCESS table in a form limited to in-frame rearrangements. Some clones are lacking; in checked studies, under half of them reflect an unresolved V gene, and why the rest are absent is not known. V and J calls and clone size follow that table, whereas D and trimming were derived from the DNA. Per the sample table, the count is 7,500 to 9,500 clones. The ten largest clonotypes hold about 3.7% of the sample.

A note on this clone: What antigen it recognizes has not been identified. Read sequence stops 3 residues before the CDR3 end, and the germline J gene provides the missing end.

What was sequenced was peripheral blood mononuclear cells. This TCR derives from a human donor with common variable immunodeficiency. The chain links TRBV5-1 with TRBJ2-3; 15 bases in between match TRBD2. CDR3 bases read: TGCGCCAGCAGCTTGTTTGGACTAGCGGGGGGGTTCACAGATACG. The encoded protein is CASSLFGLAGGFTDT. The full CDR3 protein reads CASSLFGLAGGFTDTQYF.